The entry below gives a single TCR beta chain sequence along with its context. The data derive from a study of blood T cells in healthy people across ages. A second PCR, run for about 6 to 11 cycles, used a sample-barcoded 5' primer plus a J-beta primer mix. TCRdb re-derived calls from the 5' RACE reads in MiXCR, one entry per CDR3 protein. The sample has about 720,000 distinct CDR3 sequences, about 20% seen once. The V and J ends lost 1 base and 1 base, in that order; junction bases with no gene match: 7. The germline gives CDR1 SQVTM, CDR2 ANQGSEA. The length of the CDR3 is 16 residues. The sample comprised blood. This chain connects TRBV29-1 to TRBJ2-3; 8 bases are a match to TRBD1. This receptor was identified in a man aged 65-85 years in good health. In DNA form, the CDR3 reads TGCAGCGTTGAAGGGCAGGACAGGGCCCGCACAGATACGCAGTATTTT. This translates into CSVEGQDRARTDTQYF.